This paragraph covers one T cell receptor (beta chain) sequence. The V gene lost 0 bases and the J gene lost 0 bases, with 8 bases spanning the gap. There are 15 residues in the CDR3. Germline CDR1 LGHDT, CDR2 YNNKEL (reference sequence). This sample is part of a study of blood T cell repertoires in COVID-19. Across the whole study: Acute and convalescent COVID-19 specimens originated in the United States, Italy and Spain.

The method was immunoSEQ multiplex PCR; TCRdb's version includes in-frame clones alone and lacks a portion of them. The sample lists approximately 190,000 clones; 60% to 80% were seen once. What was sequenced was peripheral blood. The sequence came from a man in his sixties with active or convalescent COVID-19. The gene calls are TRBV3-1 (or the pseudogene TRBV3-2) and TRBJ1-1, with D possibly matching TRBD1 (5 bases). The CDR3, as DNA: TGTGCCAGCAGCCAAGAAGGGGCGTTGAACACTGAAGCTTTCTTT. Translation gives CASSQEGALNTEAFF.